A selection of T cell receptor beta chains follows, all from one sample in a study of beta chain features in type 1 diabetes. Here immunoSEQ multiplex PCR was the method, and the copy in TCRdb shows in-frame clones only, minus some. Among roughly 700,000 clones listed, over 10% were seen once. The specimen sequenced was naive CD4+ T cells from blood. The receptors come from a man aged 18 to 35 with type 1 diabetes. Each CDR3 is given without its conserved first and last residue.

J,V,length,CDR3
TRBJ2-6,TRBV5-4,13,ASSLGQAWANVLT
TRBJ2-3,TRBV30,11,ASTRGSTDTQY
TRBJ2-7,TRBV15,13,ATSTWDRGPYEQY
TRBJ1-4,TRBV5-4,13,ASSLEQGVSEKLF
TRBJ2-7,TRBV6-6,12,ASSSPRSFGEQY
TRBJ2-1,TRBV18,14,ASSPKTGSSYNEQF
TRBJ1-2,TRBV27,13,ASSPTGTGDYGYT
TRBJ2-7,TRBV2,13,ASSAQGAVSYEQY
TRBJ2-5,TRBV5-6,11,ASSLGQLRAQY
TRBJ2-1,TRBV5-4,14,ASTLGGVSVNNEQF
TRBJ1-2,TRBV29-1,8,SVSEDGYT
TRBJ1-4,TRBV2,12,ASSETGVDEKLF
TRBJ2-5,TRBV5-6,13,ASRVVIGGQETQY
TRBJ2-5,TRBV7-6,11,ASSPHKGETQY
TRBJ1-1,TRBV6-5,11,ASSRQVYTEAF
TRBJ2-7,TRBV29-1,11,SARGTGANEQY
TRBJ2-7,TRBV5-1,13,ASSLETGVSYEQY
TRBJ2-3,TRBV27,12,ASSLVSPTDTQY
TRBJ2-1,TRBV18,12,ASSLTTGEGEQF
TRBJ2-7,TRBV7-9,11,ASSFSRAYEQY
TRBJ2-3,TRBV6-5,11,ASSYPNTDTQY
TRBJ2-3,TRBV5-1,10,ASSPGTDTQY